This TCR beta chain was sequenced in a study of control samples from healthy donors and cancer patients. Germline V gives CDR1 SGHRS, CDR2 YFSETQ. The junction had 7 bases not matched to a gene; V was cut back by 7 bases and J by 0 bases. This CDR3 region has 16 residues. The protocol was immunoSEQ multiplex PCR, while the TCRdb copy is restricted to in-frame clones and leaves out a portion. The sample carries about 140,000 clones, around 94% recorded once. The V gene is TRBV5-1, the J gene TRBJ2-4; 10 bases are a match to TRBD2. The sequencing sample was made of blood. The sequence was collected from a man in his forties in good health. In DNA, the CDR3 is TGCGCCAGCCGACTTGGACTAGCGGAAGCCAAAAACATTCAGTACTTC. Protein: CASRLGLAEAKNIQYF.